This TCR beta chain was sequenced during a study of tumor-infiltrating lymphocytes in localized non-small cell lung cancer. Some clones are missing from TCRdb's copy, which holds only in-frame ones; the method was immunoSEQ multiplex PCR. The sample has some 15,000 clones; 45% are singletons. The CDR3 runs to 15 residues. The V gene's germline CDR1 is KGHSH and CDR2 LQKENI. Trimming left V 0 bases short and J 0 bases short, with 6 bases between. This clone qualifies as medium-sized. The V gene is TRBV18, the J gene TRBJ1-3; D not resolved. This receptor was identified in a human donor with non-small cell lung cancer. The material sequenced was lung tumor tissue. CDR3 bases: TGTGCCAGCTCACCACCGGGTAGCTCTGGAAACACCATATATTTT. Amino acid sequence: CASSPPGSSGNTIYF. The variable domain in full, completed from reference TRBV18 and TRBJ1-3, reads NAGVMQNPRHLVRRRGQEARLRCSPMKGHSHVYWYRQLPEEGLKFMVYLQKENIIDESGMPKERFSAEFPKEGPSILRIQQVVRGDSAAYFCASSPPGSSGNTIYFGEGSWLTVV.